This TCR beta chain was identified in a study of blood T cell repertoires in COVID-19. The overall study: The United States, Italy and Spain provided the acute and convalescent COVID-19 samples. Sources were T cells, B-cell-depleted T cells, or PBMCs; the material itself was cDNA or gDNA.

As handled by the study authors: Amplification of reference gene primers provided the estimated nucleated cell counts. Only in-frame clones appear in the TCRdb table, and some are missing; sequencing was by immunoSEQ multiplex PCR. V, J and clone size are those of that table, while D and trimming were read from the DNA. The sample lists 230,000 or so clones, around four fifths seen once, with roughly 21% in the top ten. Sequenced: peripheral blood. The clonotype comes from a man younger than 40 with active or convalescent COVID-19.

CDR3 coding DNA: TGTGCCAGCAGTTTATTCGGGACAGGGAAGGCCGAGAGCTATGGCTACACCTTC. This codes for CASSLFGTGKAESYGYTF. The chain is built from TRBV27 and TRBJ1-2; TRBD1 agrees at 9 bases. The CDR3 length is 18 residues. Germline assignment: CDR1 MNHEY and CDR2 SMNVEV (reference sequence). V lost 1 base to trimming and J lost 4 bases; unmatched junction nucleotides: 13.